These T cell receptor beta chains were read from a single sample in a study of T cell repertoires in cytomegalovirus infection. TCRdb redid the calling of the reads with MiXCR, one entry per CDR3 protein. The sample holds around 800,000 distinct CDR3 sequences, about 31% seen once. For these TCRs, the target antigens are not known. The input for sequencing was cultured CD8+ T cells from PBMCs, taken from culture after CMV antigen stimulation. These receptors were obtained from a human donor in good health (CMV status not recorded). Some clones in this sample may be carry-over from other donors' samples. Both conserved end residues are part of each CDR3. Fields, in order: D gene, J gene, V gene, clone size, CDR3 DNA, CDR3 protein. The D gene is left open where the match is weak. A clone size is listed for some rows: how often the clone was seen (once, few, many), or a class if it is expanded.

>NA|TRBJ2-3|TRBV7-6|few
TGTGCCAGCAGCTCTCCGACTGGCCCCCTTAGGTCAGATACGCAGTATTTT
CASSSPTGPLRSDTQYF
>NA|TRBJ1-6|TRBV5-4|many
TGTGCCAGCAGCCTGCGCTCACCCCTCCACTTT
CASSLRSPLHF
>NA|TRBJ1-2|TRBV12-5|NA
TGTGCTAGTGGCCGGGAGGTGGGACACTATGGCTACACCTTC
CASGREVGHYGYTF
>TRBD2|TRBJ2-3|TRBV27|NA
TGTGCCAGCAGTTTATTTTCTCCCGGACTAGAAGCAGATACGCAGTATTTT
CASSLFSPGLEADTQYF
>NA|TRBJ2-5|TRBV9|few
TGTGCCAGCAGCGTTTACGAGGGGCCGGAGACCCAGTACTTC
CASSVYEGPETQYF
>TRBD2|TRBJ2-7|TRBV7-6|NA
TGTGCCAGCAGCTTCCTAGCGGGGAGATCATACGAGCAGTACTTC
CASSFLAGRSYEQYF
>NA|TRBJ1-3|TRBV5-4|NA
TGTGCCAGCAGCTTGTTCCCCCAAGGAAACACCATATATTTT
CASSLFPQGNTIYF
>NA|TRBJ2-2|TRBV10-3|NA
TGTGCCATCAGTGAGTTGGCAGACGTCACCGGGGAGCTGTTTTTT
CAISELADVTGELFF
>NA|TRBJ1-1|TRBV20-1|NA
TGCAGTGCAATGTGGGTTAGGAACACTGAAGCTTTCTTT
CSAMWVRNTEAFF
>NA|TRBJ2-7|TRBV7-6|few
TGTGCCAGCAGCCCAGGAGGGAAACCAGGAGAGCAGTACTTC
CASSPGGKPGEQYF
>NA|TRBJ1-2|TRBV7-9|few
TGTGCCAGCAGCGGAGACAGAACTGGCTACACCTTC
CASSGDRTGYTF
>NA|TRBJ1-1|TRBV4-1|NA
TGCGCCAGCAAGTCAAGTGCTGAAGCTTTCTTT
CASKSSAEAFF
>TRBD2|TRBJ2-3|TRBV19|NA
TGTGCTATTAGGAGCGGGGGCACAGATACGCAGTATTTT
CAIRSGGTDTQYF
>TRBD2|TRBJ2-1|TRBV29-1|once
TGCAGCGATACTAGCGGGATCTACAATGAGCAGTTCTTC
CSDTSGIYNEQFF
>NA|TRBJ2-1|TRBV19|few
TGTGCCAGTAGTATAACCTACAGGGCGGGTGAGCAGTTCTTC
CASSITYRAGEQFF
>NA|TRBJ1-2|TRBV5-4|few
TGTGCCAGCAGCTTGATGGGGGCTAACTATGGCTACACCTTC
CASSLMGANYGYTF
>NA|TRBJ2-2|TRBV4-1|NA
TGCGCCAGCAGCCAAGGACCATATGGGGGACACTACAGCGGGGAGCTGTTTTTT
CASSQGPYGGHYSGELFF
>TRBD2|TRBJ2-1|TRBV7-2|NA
TGTGCCAGCAGCTTGCGGGGGAGTGGCGATGAGCAGTTCTTC
CASSLRGSGDEQFF
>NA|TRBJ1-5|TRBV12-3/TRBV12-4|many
TGTGCCAGCAGTTTTGGGGGTAGGCAGCCCCAGCATTTT
CASSFGGRQPQHF
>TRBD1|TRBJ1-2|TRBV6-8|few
TGTGCCAGCAGTTATTTTACAGGGGACGCTAACTATGGCTACACCTTC
CASSYFTGDANYGYTF
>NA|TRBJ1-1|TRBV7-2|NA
TGTGCCAGCAGTTACGGATTGAACACTAAAGCTTTCTTT
CASSYGLNTKAFF
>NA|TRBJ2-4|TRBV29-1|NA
TGCAGCGCCCAGGCATGGGGAGACATTCAGTACTTC
CSAQAWGDIQYF
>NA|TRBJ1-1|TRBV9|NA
TGTGCCAGCAGCCACAGGGTGGATGGGAACGCTGAAGCTTTCTTT
CASSHRVDGNAEAFF
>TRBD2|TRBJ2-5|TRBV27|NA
TGTGCCAGCAGTTTATCGTCGGCTAGCGGGGGGCCCTGGAAGACCCAGTACTTC
CASSLSSASGGPWKTQYF
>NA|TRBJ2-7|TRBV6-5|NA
TGTGCCAGCAGTTATTTAGAAGGCGAGCAGTACTTC
CASSYLEGEQYF
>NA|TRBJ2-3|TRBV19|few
TGTGCCAGTAGTATTAGCAGAGATACGCAGTATTTT
CASSISRDTQYF
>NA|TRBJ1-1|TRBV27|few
TGTGCCAGCAGTTTAATGGGGGTGAACACTGAAGCTTTCTTT
CASSLMGVNTEAFF
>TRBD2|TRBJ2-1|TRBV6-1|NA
TGTGCCAGCATAGCGGGGGAAAGAGACAATGAGCAGTTCTTC
CASIAGERDNEQFF
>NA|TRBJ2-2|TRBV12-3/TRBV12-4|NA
TGTGCCAGCAGTCACCGGGAGTACACCGGGGAGCTGTTTTTT
CASSHREYTGELFF
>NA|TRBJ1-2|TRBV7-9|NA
TGTGCCAGCAGCCGGACAGAAGCTAACTATGGCTACACCTTC
CASSRTEANYGYTF
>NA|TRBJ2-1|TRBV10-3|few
TGTGCCATCAGTGTACTTACCGGGACTCACGATTACAATGAGCAGTTCTTC
CAISVLTGTHDYNEQFF
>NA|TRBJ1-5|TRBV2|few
TGTGCCAGCAGTGGAAGGTGGCAGGACGACAGGAATCAGCCCCAGCATTTT
CASSGRWQDDRNQPQHF
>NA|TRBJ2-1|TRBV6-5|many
TGTGCCAGCAGTTATGTCGAGACGATAAACGTCAATGAGCAGTTCTTC
CASSYVETINVNEQFF
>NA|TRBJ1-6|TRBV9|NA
TGTGCCAGCAGCGTAGGGGGAGGGAATTCACCCCTCCACTTT
CASSVGGGNSPLHF
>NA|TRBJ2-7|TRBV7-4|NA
TGTGCCAGCAGTCCCGCCGGGCTCGAGCAGTACTTC
CASSPAGLEQYF
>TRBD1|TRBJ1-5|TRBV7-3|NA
TGTGCCAGCAGCCCCGGGGATGGACAGGATTATTTGGAAAGGGATCAGCCCCAGCATTTT
CASSPGDGQDYLERDQPQHF
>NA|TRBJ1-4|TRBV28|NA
TGTGCCAGCAGTTTCCCTAGCGACGCAACCGTTAATGAAAAACTGTTTTTT
CASSFPSDATVNEKLFF
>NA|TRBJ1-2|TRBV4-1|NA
TGCGCCAGCAGCCAAGAGGGACCGGGAGGCTACACCTTC
CASSQEGPGGYTF
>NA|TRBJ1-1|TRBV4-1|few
TGCGCCAGCAGCCAAGAACGGGTTACTGAAGCTTTCTTT
CASSQERVTEAFF
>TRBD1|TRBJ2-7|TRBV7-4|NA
TGTGCCAGCAGTCCCGTTAAGACAGGGGGACCCTACGAGCAGTACTTC
CASSPVKTGGPYEQYF
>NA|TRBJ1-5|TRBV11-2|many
TGTGCCAGCAGCTTAGATGGAAAAGCTAGCAATCAGCCCCAGCATTTT
CASSLDGKASNQPQHF
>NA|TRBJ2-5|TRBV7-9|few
TGTGCCAGCAGCTTATTTCGGGAGGAGACCCAGTACTTC
CASSLFREETQYF
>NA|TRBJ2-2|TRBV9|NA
TGTGCCAGCAGCGTACGCAGGGGAGAAGCGAACACCGGGGAGCTGTTTTTT
CASSVRRGEANTGELFF
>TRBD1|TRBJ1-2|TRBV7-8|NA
TGTGCCAGCAGCTTAGACCCCCGGGACAGAAACTTC
CASSLDPRDRNF
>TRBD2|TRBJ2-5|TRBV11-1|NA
TGTGCCAGCAGCTTAGGAGCGGGGGGGGCCCGGGAGACCCAGTACTTC
CASSLGAGGARETQYF
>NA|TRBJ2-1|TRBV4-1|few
TGCGCCAGCAGCCAAGACGGGATTTTCAATGAGCAGTTCTTC
CASSQDGIFNEQFF
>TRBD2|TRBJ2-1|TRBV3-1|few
TGTGCCAGCAGCCAAGATAACCTAGCGGAGTACAATGAGCAGTTCTTC
CASSQDNLAEYNEQFF
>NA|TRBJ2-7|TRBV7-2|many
TGTGCCAGCAGCTTAGCGCTGGGGGCGCGGGAGCAGTACTTC
CASSLALGAREQYF
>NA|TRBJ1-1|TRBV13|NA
TGTGCCAGCAGCACTGGACGGAGGAACACTGAAGCTTTCTTT
CASSTGRRNTEAFF
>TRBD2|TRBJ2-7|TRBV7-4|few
TGTGCCAGCAGCGCCGGGGGGGCCGGCGAGCAGTACTTC
CASSAGGAGEQYF
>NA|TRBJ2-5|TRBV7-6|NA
TGTACCAGCAGCTTAAATAGGGGAGGTGAGACCCAGTACTTC
CTSSLNRGGETQYF
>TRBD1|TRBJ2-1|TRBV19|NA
TGTGCCAGTAGTATGGTGTCAGGGGGCTGGGATGAGCAGTTCTTC
CASSMVSGGWDEQFF
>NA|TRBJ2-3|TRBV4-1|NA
TGCGCCAGCAGCCAAGAGACAGGCACAGATACGCAGTATTTT
CASSQETGTDTQYF
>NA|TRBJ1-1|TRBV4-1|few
TGCGCCAGCAGACCAGGGAGGGGGAGCACTGAAGCTTTCTTT
CASRPGRGSTEAFF
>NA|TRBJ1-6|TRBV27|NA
TGTGCCAGCAGTTTAGACGGGTCCCTCCACTTT
CASSLDGSLHF
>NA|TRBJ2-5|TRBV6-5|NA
TGTGCCAGCACCGGACAACAGGAGACCCAGTACTTC
CASTGQQETQYF
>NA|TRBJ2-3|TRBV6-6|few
TGTGCCAGCAGTTTCTCAGGGGACCCGAGCACAGATACGCAGTATTTT
CASSFSGDPSTDTQYF